This TCR beta chain came from a study of blood T cell dynamics during melanoma immunotherapy. The assay was immunoSEQ multiplex PCR, and TCRdb's table has in-frame clones only and misses some. The sample consists of approximately 29,000 clones, over 80% of them appearing once. A single count supports this clone. The sample's time point: week 3, after first cycle of checkpoint inhibitor. Disease control meant complete response, partial response or stable disease at 12 weeks. V lost 10 bases and J lost 2, with 12 bases in between. Per germline, CDR1 WSHSY and CDR2 SAAADI. The CDR3 consists of 12 residues.

The receptor was isolated from a human donor with melanoma. This chain uses TRBV10-2 with TRBJ2-7, with D possibly TRBD2 on 5 matching bases. The material was blood, obtained from a patient treated with checkpoint blockade. The DNA for the CDR3 is TGCGCCACGGGAACCAACCCCTACGAGCAGTACTTC. It translates to CATGTNPYEQYF.